These 26 T cell receptor beta chains came from one sample sequenced in a study of T cell changes during pregnancy in multiple sclerosis. Repertoires were generated with immunoSEQ multiplex PCR, while TCRdb's copy carries only in-frame clones and drops some. The profile shows roughly 70,000 clones, roughly nine tenths of them singletons. The sequencing used peripheral blood, collected before pregnancy. The receptors stem from a female donor with multiple sclerosis, enrolled in a pregnancy study.

This chain links TRBV6-4 with TRBJ2-2, with D uncertain. Trimming pared 4 bases from V and 7 bases from J, leaving 10 bases between. The CDR3 has 13 residues. Germline V gene sequence: CDR1 MRHNA, CDR2 SNTAGT. CDR3 DNA sequence: TGTGCCAGCAGTGTGGAGTCCCACGGGGAGCTGTTTTTT. Residues: CASSVESHGELFF.

This rearrangement joins TRBV19 to TRBJ2-4; 8 nucleotides agree with TRBD1. In germline, CDR1 is LNHDA, CDR2 SQIVND (reference sequence). J was trimmed by 8 bases and V by 5 bases; bases with no gene match: 5. The CDR3 covers 13 residues. The CDR3 region is CASSSQDRDIQYF. CDR3 coding DNA: TGTGCCAGTAGTTCTCAGGACAGGGACATTCAGTACTTC.

This rearrangement joins TRBV7-2 to TRBJ2-7, with D possibly being TRBD2 (6 bases). Per the germline V gene, CDR1 is SGHTA and CDR2 is FQGNSA. The CDR3 sequence is 17 residues long. V dropped 2 bases and J dropped 2 bases, with 19 bases sitting between them. As DNA, the CDR3 is TGTGCCAGCAGCTTACCCTCGGATTTAGCGGTGGCCTACGAGCAGTACTTC. Its translation is CASSLPSDLAVAYEQYF.

This rearrangement joins TRBV5-8 to TRBJ2-1; TRBD1 aligns across 8 bases. V was pared by 4 bases and J by 1 base, with 4 bases of the junction left unmatched. The CDR3 has 15 residues. Germline V lookup: CDR1 SGHTS, CDR2 YDEGEE. CDR3 sequence (DNA): TGTGCCAGCAGCCGACAGGGGCGATCCTACAATGAGCAGTTCTTC. This gives the protein CASSRQGRSYNEQFF.

The chain carries TRBV29-1 and TRBJ1-4, with 10 bases aligning to TRBD1. Germline CDR1 and CDR2: SQVTM and ANQGSEA. The CDR3 is 15 residues long. V trimming: 5 bases; J trimming: 8 bases; junction bases outside the gene matches: 11. The CDR3 loop is CSVKGVGTGAEKLFF. The CDR3 DNA reads TGCAGCGTTAAAGGGGTAGGGACAGGGGCAGAAAAACTGTTTTTT. Using reference TRBV29-1 and TRBJ1-4 for the parts outside the CDR3, the full variable domain is SAVISQKPSRDICQRGTSLTIQCQVDSQVTMMFWYRQQPGQSLTLIATANQGSEATYESGFVIDKFPISRPNLTFSTLTVSNMSPEDSSIYLCSVKGVGTGAEKLFFGSGTQLSVL.

The chain joins TRBV19 to TRBJ2-1, with 8 bases identical to TRBD2. The germline CDR1 and CDR2 sequences are LNHDA and SQIVND (reference sequence). Trimming cost V 6 bases and J 2 bases; bases outside gene matches: 6. This CDR3 comprises 15 residues. The CDR3 sequence: CASRRVAGPYNEQFF. DNA for the CDR3: TGTGCCAGTAGAAGGGTAGCGGGGCCCTACAATGAGCAGTTCTTC.

The rearrangement links TRBV19 to TRBJ1-2; D call uncertain. The CDR3 covers 13 residues. Trimming pared 3 bases from V and 7 bases from J, leaving 12 bases between. In germline, CDR1 is LNHDA, CDR2 SQIVND (reference sequence). DNA of the CDR3: TGTGCCAGTAGTATTGAACCACAGAGTGGCTACACCTTC. This encodes CASSIEPQSGYTF. Together with reference TRBV19 and TRBJ1-2, the CDR3 gives the full variable domain: DGGITQSPKYLFRKEGQNVTLSCEQNLNHDAMYWYRQDPGQGLRLIYYSQIVNDFQKGDIAEGYSVSREKKESFPLTVTSAQKNPTAFYLCASSIEPQSGYTFGSGTRLTVV.

This rearrangement joins TRBV6-4 to TRBJ2-1, with a possible D match to TRBD2 (7 bases). This CDR3 is 15 amino acids long. CDR1 and CDR2 (germline): MRHNA, SNTAGT. V was pared by 2 bases and J by 9 bases, with 17 bases between. The chain's CDR3 is CASSDEAGAGFEQFF. The CDR3 DNA reads TGTGCCAGCAGTGACGAGGCGGGGGCGGGCTTTGAGCAGTTCTTC.

The chain carries TRBV7-2 and TRBJ2-7; D gene uncertain. Deletions cut 2 bases from V and 1 base from J, with 6 bases between. The CDR3 spans 13 residues. From germline, CDR1 is SGHTA and CDR2 FQGNSA. The CDR3 here is CASSLTDSYEQYF. For the CDR3, the DNA is TGTGCCAGCAGCTTAACAGATTCCTACGAGCAGTACTTC.

This clone was observed a few times. The J gene is TRBJ1-2, the V gene TRBV5-1; 7 bases agree with TRBD1. J gave up 7 bases and V 2 bases, and 2 bases lay outside the gene matches. The CDR3 loop spans 12 amino acids. Per the germline V gene, CDR1 is SGHRS and CDR2 is YFSETQ. The CDR3 region is CASSFSGGGYTF. In nucleotides, the CDR3 is TGCGCCAGCAGCTTTTCAGGGGGTGGCTACACCTTC.

This clone has ten or more counts. This rearrangement joins TRBV7-2 to TRBJ1-5, with D possibly being TRBD1 (5 bases). The V end lost 3 bases, the J end lost 3 bases, and 15 bases lay between the germline ends. The CDR3 extends over 16 amino acids. CDR1 is SGHTA, CDR2 FQGNSA, per germline. The CDR3 region is CASSFGTGRLNQPQHF. The CDR3 DNA reads TGTGCCAGCAGCTTTGGGACCGGGAGGCTCAATCAGCCCCAGCATTTT.

J is TRBJ2-7 and V is TRBV19; 7 positions match TRBD2. After removal of 5 bases from V and 2 bases from J, the junction contained 6 bases not matched to a gene. The CDR3 covers 14 residues. Germline V gives CDR1 LNHDA, CDR2 SQIVND (reference sequence). The CDR3 is CASSDGAGTYEQYF. In DNA form, the CDR3 reads TGTGCCAGTAGTGATGGAGCGGGGACCTACGAGCAGTACTTC.

The V gene is TRBV4-3, the J gene TRBJ2-1, with 10 bases fitting TRBD2. Germline CDR1 LGHNA, CDR2 YSLEER. Trimming took 0 bases from V and 7 from J; bases not matched to a gene: 9. CDR3 length: 17 amino acids. CDR3 protein: CASSQDIASGGNNEQFF. CDR3 DNA sequence: TGCGCCAGCAGCCAAGATATTGCTAGCGGGGGTAATAATGAGCAGTTCTTC.

This clone showed up just a few times. The genes are TRBV7-9 and TRBJ1-5; possible D gene TRBD1, 6 bases. Trimming stripped 5 bases from V and 3 bases from J, with 11 bases between. The germline gives CDR1 SEHNR, CDR2 FQNEAQ (reference sequence). This CDR3 is 14 amino acids long. The CDR3 sequence is CASSRTGLNQPQHF. For the CDR3, the DNA is TGTGCCAGCAGCCGAACAGGGCTCAATCAGCCCCAGCATTTT.

V and J are TRBV5-8 and TRBJ2-6, with D hard to call. The V gene lost 0 bases and the J gene lost 0 bases, with 10 bases spanning the gap. The CDR3 spans 17 residues. CDR1 is SGHTS, CDR2 YDEGEE, per germline. This CDR3 is CASSLGWPSSGANVLTF. As DNA, the CDR3 is TGTGCCAGCAGCTTGGGTTGGCCAAGCTCTGGGGCCAACGTCCTGACTTTC.

The V gene is TRBV6-5, the J gene TRBJ1-2; perhaps TRBD1 as D (6 bases). The CDR3 has 14 amino acids. The germline gives CDR1 MNHEY, CDR2 SVGAGI. V lost 7 bases and J lost 4, with 16 bases in between. This CDR3 is CASKNGQGIYGYTF. Here the CDR3 DNA reads TGTGCCAGCAAGAACGGCCAGGGGATCTATGGCTACACCTTC.

The genes are TRBV9 and TRBJ1-3; D is perhaps TRBD1 (5 bases). From germline, CDR1 is SGDLS and CDR2 YYNGEE. This CDR3 spans 16 amino acids. V lost 4 bases and J lost 2, with 16 bases in between. This chain's CDR3 is CASSLGGREAGNTIYF. In DNA form, the CDR3 reads TGTGCCAGCAGCCTCGGGGGGAGGGAGGCTGGAAACACCATATATTTT. The variable domain in full, with the rest retrieved from reference TRBV9 and TRBJ1-3, is DSGVTQTPKHLITATGQRVTLRCSPRSGDLSVYWYQQSLDQGLQFLIQYYNGEERAKGNILERFSAQQFPDLHSELNLSSLELGDSALYFCASSLGGREAGNTIYFGEGSWLTVV.

The chain employs TRBV29-1 and TRBJ1-5, with D possibly matching TRBD1 (5 bases). Trimming cost V 6 bases and J 4 bases, with 13 bases left between them. From germline, CDR1 is SQVTM and CDR2 ANQGSEA. This CDR3 contains 13 residues. The CDR3 bases are TGCAGCGTCAGGGTAGGCGAAAATCAGCCCCAGCATTTT. Translating gives CSVRVGENQPQHF.

In this sample, this clone turned up a few times. The junction does not match germline at one end; this may be a read error. The chain uses TRBV7-9 and TRBJ2-7; a weak D match, TRBD1 (6 bases). From germline, CDR1 is SEHNR and CDR2 FQNEAQ (reference sequence). This CDR3 contains 14 residues. CDR3 DNA: TGTGCCAGCAGCTCCGCCGGGACAACGATAGGATGGAGCTTC. It encodes CASSSAGTTIGWSF.

A word on this clone: Germline and junction disagree at one end, which may indicate a read error. The V call is TRBV12-5, the J call TRBJ2-3; D gene unclear. The CDR3 is 13 amino acids. Germline assignment: CDR1 LGHNT and CDR2 FRNRAP. In nucleotides, the CDR3 is TGTGCTAGTGGTTTGGTAATGGTAGCCTCGCCCCATTTT. It translates to CASGLVMVASPHF.

The chain employs TRBV13 and TRBJ2-7; 8 positions agree with TRBD1. V shed 5 bases and J 4 bases; nucleotides not matched to a gene: 7. CDR1 and CDR2 (germline): PRHDT, FYEKMQ (reference sequence). The CDR3 has 14 amino acids. The CDR3 DNA reads TGTGCCAGCAGCCCAAGGACAGGGAGGTACGAGCAGTACTTC. This translates into CASSPRTGRYEQYF.

The count of this clone is one. V usage is TRBV19 and J usage is TRBJ2-3; 7 bases align to TRBD1. V shed 1 base and J 2 bases; nucleotides not matched to a gene: 3. Germline values: CDR1 LNHDA, CDR2 SQIVND (reference sequence). CDR3 length: 15 residues. Written as DNA, the CDR3 is TGTGCCAGTAGTATAGGACAGGGATTCACAGATACGCAGTATTTT. Translation gives CASSIGQGFTDTQYF.

The count of this clone is one. The chain joins TRBV28 to TRBJ1-4; TRBD1 matches at 7 bases. V lost 2 bases, J lost 8 bases, and 8 bases stayed unmatched. Germline V gene lookup returns CDR1 MDHEN and CDR2 SYDVKM. The CDR3 has 15 residues. The CDR3 is CASSLLRQGGEKLFF. CDR3 DNA sequence: TGTGCCAGCAGTTTACTTAGACAGGGCGGAGAAAAACTGTTTTTT.

This chain uses TRBV29-1 with TRBJ2-1, with a possible D match to TRBD1 (5 bases). The CDR3 is 12 residues long. The V gene lost 5 bases and the J gene lost 3 bases, with 8 bases spanning the gap. Germline V gene lookup returns CDR1 SQVTM and CDR2 ANQGSEA. The DNA of the CDR3 is TGCAGCGTTCGGCAGGGCTACAATGAGCAGTTCTTC. Amino acids: CSVRQGYNEQFF.

This clone was observed a handful of times. The V gene is TRBV30, the J gene TRBJ2-1; TRBD2 matches 7 bases. The CDR3 length is 12 residues. Germline lookup yields CDR1 GTSNPN and CDR2 SVGIG (reference sequence). Trimming at V came to 8 bases and at J to 6 bases, leaving 7 bases not matched to a gene. The CDR3 DNA follows: TGTGCCAGAATGGGACTACTCAATGAGCAGTTCTTC. Translation gives CARMGLLNEQFF.

This clone occurred once. The chain has TRBV6-1 and TRBJ2-7, with 10 bases that match TRBD2. With V trimmed by 4 bases and J by 4 bases, 4 bases remained unmatched. The CDR3 is made up of 14 amino acids. The germline V gene has CDR1 MNHNS and CDR2 SASEGT. The CDR3 spells CASSVLAGEYEQYF. In DNA form, the CDR3 reads TGTGCCAGCAGTGTTCTAGCGGGAGAGTACGAGCAGTACTTC.